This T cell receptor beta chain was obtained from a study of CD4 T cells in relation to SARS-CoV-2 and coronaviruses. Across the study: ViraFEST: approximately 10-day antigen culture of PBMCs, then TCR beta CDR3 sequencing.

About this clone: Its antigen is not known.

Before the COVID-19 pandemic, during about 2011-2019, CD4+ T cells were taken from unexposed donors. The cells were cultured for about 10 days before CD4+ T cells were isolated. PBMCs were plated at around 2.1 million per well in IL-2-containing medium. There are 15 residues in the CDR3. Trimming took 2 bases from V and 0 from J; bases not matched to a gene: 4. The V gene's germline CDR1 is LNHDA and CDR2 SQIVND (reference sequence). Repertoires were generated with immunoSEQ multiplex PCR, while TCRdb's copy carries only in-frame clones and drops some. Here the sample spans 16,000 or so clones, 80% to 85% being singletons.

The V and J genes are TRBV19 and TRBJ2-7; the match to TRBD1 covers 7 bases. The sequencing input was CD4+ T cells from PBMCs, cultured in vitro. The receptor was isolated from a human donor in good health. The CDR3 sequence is CASSIQTGLSYEQYF. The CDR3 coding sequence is TGTGCCAGTAGTATACAGACAGGGCTCTCCTACGAGCAGTACTTC.